The source of this T cell receptor beta chain is a study of T cell responses to AZD1222 COVID-19 vaccine. Study-wide results and caveats: The peak T cell response came first, and repertoires were sampled only after it.

Remarks on this clone: Its antigen is unidentified.

Germline V lookup: CDR1 SGHNT, CDR2 YENEEA. The length of the CDR3 is 14 residues. Trimming took 3 bases from V and 1 from J, leaving 9 bases between them. The table came from immunoSEQ multiplex PCR; TCRdb's copy has only in-frame clones and leaves some out. The sample has some 70,000 clones; 84% are singletons. The chain carries TRBV11-3 and TRBJ1-1; TRBD1 is a possible D gene (5 bases). The sample in question was peripheral blood, obtained on day 0 of AZD1222 vaccination. This receptor was obtained from an adult in good health. In DNA form, the CDR3 reads TGTGCCAGCAGCTTTAGCGGACAGAACACTGAAGCTTTCTTT. Its protein product is CASSFSGQNTEAFF.